The T cell receptor beta chain described here comes from a study of molecular identifiers for immune sequencing clone quantification (dated by TCRdb to the late 2010s). Regarding the study in general: In a replicate experiment, RNA from about 19,000 or 110,000 naive CD8 T cells was split into five aliquots, four of which were sequenced. This methods study benchmarked molecular-identifier clustering-based TCR repertoire sequencing (MIDCIRS) and TCR RNA copy counting, using CD8 T cells to do so.

Libraries came from PCR. The sample was run on a NextSeq 500. Preparation of bulk TCR libraries followed a previously described approach, with the TCR primers listed in Table S5. Total RNA was purified with the Qiagen AllPrep DNA/RNA kit. Before any analysis, reads coming from multiple sequencing runs of the same library were combined into one pool. On the authors' methods: Only reads with exact TCR constant sequence were kept, trimmed to 150 nt, and grouped by their 12-nt molecular barcodes. Reads in each barcode group were sub-clustered using a 15% Levenshtein threshold, and a quality-weighted consensus sequence was built for each RNA molecule. Non-functional sequences were discarded, and so were lower-count sequences lying one edit away from another sequence. Based on a fit of two negative binomial distributions, barcode sub-clusters having less than 20% of the maximum read count were discarded. TCRdb cleaned the public reads at Q25 with fastp, built clones with MiXCR and kept in-frame beta chains. Rows are unified per CDR3 protein, each entry keeping the most common DNA and genes. The V and J calls, along with clone size, are taken from TCRdb and not from the paper's own processing. Across this sample there are approximately 680,000 distinct CDR3 sequences, with approximately 24% seen only once. Jointly, the top ten make up 0.6% to 0.9% of the sample.

Naive CD8 T cell libraries were made from about 21,000 to 970,000 sorted cells using 10%, 30% or 50% of purified RNA. On a BD FACSAria II, naive CD8 T cells were FACS-sorted as CD8+CD4-CCR7+CD45RA+ and collected into RLT Plus buffer. More than 8 TCR copies' worth of Jurkat RNA were spiked into about 20,000-1,100,000 naive CD8 T cell samples to test detection sensitivity. CD8 T cells were enriched using RosetteSep CD8+ T Cell Enrichment Cocktail and Ficoll-Paque, and the enriched cells then underwent ACK red cell lysis. Beyond this particular receptor, the publication reports: Naive libraries contained spiked-in Jurkat TCR RNA (approximately nine copies' worth), which is not part of the donor repertoire. When barcode sub-clustering was left out, chimeric consensus sequences inflated TCR diversity, with chimeras reaching as high as 47%. A single cell's worth of spiked-in Jurkat TCR RNA was reported detectable even among around 1 million naive CD8 T cells. In CMV-specific effector cells, clones with more than 20 RNA copies contained over 97% of molecules, whereas in naive cells such clones contained under 1% of molecules. Highly expanded clone sizes could be underestimated because identical TCR molecules may share a barcode. Approximately 3 recovered TCR RNA copies per cell were obtained by modeling, versus about 10 by digital PCR, implying a capture efficiency of around 28%.

From the germline V gene, CDR1 is MGHRA and CDR2 is YSYEKL. Reading from cysteine to phenylalanine, the CDR3 counts 15 amino acids. The kept DNA is CDR3 alone, 45 bases in frame from the first base. The V and J ends are trimmed by 1 base and 6 bases, leaving 15 bases between them. This clonotype was detected ten times or more. Its antigen is still unknown. Base quality data are lacking; no much larger clone is found one base away. The sequencing input was naive CD8+ T cells from blood, with Jurkat cell RNA spiked in. The cell subset or site label, read with the paper, signifies: FACS-sorted CD8+CD4-CCR7+CD45RA+ naive T cells. The sequence came from a human donor in good health. Some libraries in this study had Jurkat cell RNA spiked in. Rearrangement joined TRBV4-1 to TRBJ1-1; a weak D assignment points to TRBD1 (6 bases agree). The CDR3 region: CASSQVQGVLAEAFF. DNA sequence: TGCGCCAGCAGCCAAGTACAGGGCGTTTTGGCTGAAGCTTTCTTT.